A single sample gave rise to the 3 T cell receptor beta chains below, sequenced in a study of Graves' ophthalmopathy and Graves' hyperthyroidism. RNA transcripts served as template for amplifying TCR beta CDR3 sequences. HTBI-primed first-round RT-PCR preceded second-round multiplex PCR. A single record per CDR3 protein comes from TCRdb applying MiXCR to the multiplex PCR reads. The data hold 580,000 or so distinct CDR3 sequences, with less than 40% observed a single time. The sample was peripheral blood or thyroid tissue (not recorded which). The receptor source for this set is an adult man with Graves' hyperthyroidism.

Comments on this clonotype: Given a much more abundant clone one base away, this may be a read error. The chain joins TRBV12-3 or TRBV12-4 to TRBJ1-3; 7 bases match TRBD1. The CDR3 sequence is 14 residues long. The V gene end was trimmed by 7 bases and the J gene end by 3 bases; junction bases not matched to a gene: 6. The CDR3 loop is CASTLRQGGNTIYF. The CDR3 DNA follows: TGTGCCAGCACCTTGAGACAGGGTGGAAACACCATATATTTT.

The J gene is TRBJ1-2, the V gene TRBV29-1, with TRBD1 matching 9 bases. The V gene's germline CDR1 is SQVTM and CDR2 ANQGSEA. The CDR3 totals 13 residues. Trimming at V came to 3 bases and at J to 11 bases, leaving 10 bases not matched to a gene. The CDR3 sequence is CSVEAGQGSGYTF. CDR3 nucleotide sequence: TGCAGCGTTGAGGCGGGACAGGGTTCGGGTTACACCTTC.

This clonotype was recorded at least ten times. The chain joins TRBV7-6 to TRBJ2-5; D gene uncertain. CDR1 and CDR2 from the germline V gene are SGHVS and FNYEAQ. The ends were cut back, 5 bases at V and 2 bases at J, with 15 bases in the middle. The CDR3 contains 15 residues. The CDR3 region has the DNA TGTGCCAGCAGCGCGGTCGAGACGAAACAAGAGACCCAGTACTTC. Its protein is CASSAVETKQETQYF.